This paragraph covers one TCR beta chain sequence. The CDR3 has 14 residues. Trimming pared 5 bases from V and 4 bases from J, leaving 11 bases between. Per germline, CDR1 MRHNA and CDR2 SNTAGT. This entry is derived from a study of blood T cell repertoires in COVID-19. Study as a whole: Acute and convalescent COVID-19 samples came from the United States, Italy and Spain. The cDNA or gDNA used as material had been derived from T cells, B-cell-depleted T cells, or PBMCs.

Per the study methods: Amplification from reference gene primers served as the basis for estimated nucleated cell counts. Assay: immunoSEQ multiplex PCR; the TCRdb copy retains only in-frame clones and omits some. The DNA was the basis for D and trimming; V, J and clone size are from that table. The sample gives about 150,000 clones, nearly 80% of which show up once; under 2% is in the top ten. The receptor's source is a man older than 75 with acute or convalescent COVID-19. The chain recombines TRBV6-4 with TRBJ2-2; D might be TRBD2 (6 bases). Sequenced sample: peripheral blood. The chain's CDR3 is CASSLSAGTGELFF. CDR3 nucleotide sequence: TGTGCCAGCAGTTTGTCAGCGGGCACCGGGGAGCTGTTTTTT.